This T cell receptor beta chain was documented in a study of blood T cell repertoires in COVID-19. Study-level information: COVID-19 samples from acute and convalescent phases originated in the United States, Italy and Spain.

In the authors' workflow: From reference gene primer amplification, estimates of nucleated cell counts were derived. Method: immunoSEQ multiplex PCR; TCRdb's copy keeps in-frame clones and lacks some. V, J and clone size are taken as reported in that table, and D and trimming were inferred from the DNA itself. The top ten hold less than 20% of the sample, which has 150,000 to 200,000 clones, roughly 77% seen once. The trim removed 3 bases at V and 1 base at J, leaving 3 bases unmatched. Germline lookup yields CDR1 SGHRS and CDR2 YFSETQ. This CDR3 has 15 amino acids. The chain couples TRBV5-1 to TRBJ1-3; 8 nucleotides align to TRBD1. Sequencing used PBMCs or T cells enriched from blood (not recorded which). This receptor was taken from a woman between 45 and 65 years old with acute COVID-19. In DNA, the CDR3 is TGCGCCAGCAGCTCGGGACAGGAGTCTGGAAACACCATATATTTT. Translating it yields CASSSGQESGNTIYF.